The next 9 T cell receptor beta chains were all read from a single sample in a study of blood T cell repertoires in COVID-19. Assay used: immunoSEQ multiplex PCR; TCRdb lists only in-frame clones, some missing. The profile shows 200,000 or so clones, around 90% of them singletons. The sequenced sample was peripheral blood. The receptor source for this set is a man in his 60s who had recovered from COVID-19.

This clone was detected once. This sequence joins TRBV28 and TRBJ2-7, with D maybe TRBD1 (6 bases). Germline assignment: CDR1 MDHEN and CDR2 SYDVKM. CDR3 length: 15 amino acids. The V and J ends lost 4 bases and 4 bases respectively, with 17 bases between them. The CDR3 DNA reads as TGTGCCAGCAGTTCAAACGACGGACAGAAGTACGAGCAGTACTTC. It encodes CASSSNDGQKYEQYF.

This rearrangement joins TRBV19 to TRBJ2-1, with 12 bases matching TRBD2. V lost 3 bases to trimming and J lost 5 bases; unmatched junction nucleotides: 8. The CDR3 spans 17 residues. From germline, CDR1 is LNHDA and CDR2 SQIVND (reference sequence). The CDR3 sequence is CASSMGPSGGAHNEQFF. CDR3 coding DNA: TGTGCCAGTAGTATGGGGCCTAGCGGGGGGGCCCACAATGAGCAGTTCTTC.

The chain couples TRBV10-3 to TRBJ1-6; D might be TRBD1 (5 bases). CDR1 is ENHRY and CDR2 is SYGVKD in the germline V gene. The CDR3 has 13 amino acids. V was cut by 6 bases and J by 10 bases, with 13 bases left in between. The CDR3 region has the DNA TGTGCCATCAGCCCAGGGTCGGGCTCACCCCTCCACTTT. Translating it yields CAISPGSGSPLHF.

The J gene is TRBJ1-2, the V gene TRBV5-5; 8 positions agree with TRBD1. Germline CDR1 is SGHKS and CDR2 is YYEKEE (reference sequence). The CDR3 is 14 amino acids. V shed 4 bases and J 4 bases; nucleotides not matched to a gene: 6. The CDR3 DNA reads TGTGCCAGCAGCCTTCTCGGGACAGGCTATGGCTACACCTTC. This translates into CASSLLGTGYGYTF.

The rearrangement joins TRBV9 to TRBJ2-3, with 9 bases that match TRBD2. This CDR3 is built from 18 residues. J gave up 3 bases and V 4 bases, and 15 bases lay outside the gene matches. Germline V CDR1 and CDR2: SGDLS, YYNGEE. CDR3 DNA: TGTGCCAGCAGCCCCCGGGATAGCGGGAGCGGGGAGACAGATACGCAGTATTTT. Translating it yields CASSPRDSGSGETDTQYF.

This clone was found once. The genes are TRBV5-4 and TRBJ1-1; possibly TRBD1 for D (6 bases). The germline V gene has CDR1 SGHNT and CDR2 YYREEE (reference sequence). This CDR3 contains 15 residues. V lost 1 base, J lost 1 base, and 11 bases lay in between. The CDR3 protein is CASSLSAGANTEAFF. The CDR3 DNA is TGTGCCAGCAGCTTGAGTGCAGGGGCGAACACTGAAGCTTTCTTT.

The V and J genes are TRBV27 and TRBJ1-2; weak D call: TRBD1 (5 bases). Between the trimmed V and J ends, which lost 5 bases and 4 bases, there was a span of 17 bases. Germline V lookup: CDR1 MNHEY, CDR2 SMNVEV (reference sequence). This CDR3 has 15 amino acids. This CDR3 is CASSPGSLGGYGYTF. CDR3 DNA: TGTGCCAGCAGTCCCGGAAGTCTCGGGGGCTATGGCTACACCTTC.

This clone was picked up a small number of times. The CDR3 reads CASSPGQTGGETQYF. The CDR3 coding sequence is TGTGCCAGCAGCCCGGGACAAACGGGGGGAGAGACCCAGTACTTC. The V gene is TRBV7-9, the J gene TRBJ2-5; tentatively, D is TRBD2 (7 bases). V shed 5 bases and J shed 4 bases, with 17 bases lying between them. The CDR3 covers 15 residues. The germline CDR1 and CDR2 sequences are SEHNR and FQNEAQ (reference sequence).

The V gene is TRBV19, the J gene TRBJ2-7; 7 positions agree with TRBD1. Germline CDR1 is LNHDA and CDR2 is SQIVND (reference sequence). The V gene end was trimmed by 3 bases and the J gene end by 2 bases; junction bases not matched to a gene: 13. This CDR3 has 17 residues. The CDR3 DNA sequence: TGTGCCAGTAGTATCCAGGCCGCCGGGACAGCAACCTACGAGCAGTACTTC. Its translation is CASSIQAAGTATYEQYF.